This T cell receptor beta chain appears in the sequencing data of a study of cytomegalovirus exposure and HLA in healthy donors. Researchers ran the PCR with 60 Vbeta and 13 Jbeta primers. Source study methods: As a later analysis found, there were 80 million to 90 million unique TCR beta chains, of which 8.5 million to 14 million were shared. Here immunoSEQ multiplex PCR was the method, and the copy in TCRdb shows in-frame clones only, minus some. From that table come the V and J calls and clone size; the DNA was used to work out D and trimming. This sample carries about 160,000 clones, roughly 71% of them seen once, and the ten largest clones take roughly 3%. Losses at the gene ends were 2 bases for V and 5 bases for J; bases not matched to a gene: 5. The CDR3 has 14 residues. The germline CDR1 and CDR2 sequences are SNHLY and FYNNEI. On this clone: No antigen is known for it.

Study observations and caveats: HLA alleles showed associations with 15,000 to 20,000 TCR beta sequences in a later analysis, at a 0.05 false discovery rate. Presence/absence analyses treated sequencing depth as roughly uniform across donors. Later work found that TCR association rates differed between HLA loci; DRB1 had the most and HLA-C the fewest.

Sequencing used PBMCs. This sequence originates from a woman in her forties or fifties in good health and CMV-seropositive. The chain is built from TRBV2 and TRBJ2-5; the match to TRBD2 covers 7 bases. The chain's CDR3 is CASSERTRWETQYF. The CDR3, as DNA: TGTGCCAGCAGTGAAAGGACTAGGTGGGAGACCCAGTACTTC.